This TCR beta chain originates from a study of control samples from healthy donors and cancer patients. Germline-derived CDR1 and CDR2 are SGHRS and YFSETQ. CDR3 length: 14 amino acids. The junction had 6 bases not matched to a gene; V was cut back by 4 bases and J by 7 bases. The data were produced by immunoSEQ multiplex PCR, yet TCRdb's version contains in-frame clones alone and is incomplete. The sample contains about 250,000 clones, approximately 80% of which appear only once. Sequencing used PBMCs. This TCR was sampled from a woman aged 60-75 years with lung cancer. This chain connects TRBV5-1 to TRBJ2-5, with TRBD1 matching 11 bases. The CDR3 DNA sequence: TGCGCCAGCAGCGATGGGACAGGGGGTAGGACCCAGTACTTC. It specifies CASSDGTGGRTQYF.